A single sample gave rise to the 25 T cell receptor beta chains below, sequenced in a study of post-analysis software for immune sequencing data. Unique molecular identifiers were present in the TCR beta cDNA libraries. MiXCR, run by TCRdb on the PCR reads, gives a single entry per CDR3 protein. The sample carries approximately 400,000 distinct CDR3 sequences, approximately 38% recorded once. What these receptors recognize is not known. Findings and limits, study-wide: Patients carried roughly 5 TRBV segments more frequently than controls did, and TRBV5-6, TRBV5-1 and TRBV20-1 were among them.

Sequencing was carried out using blood. The source is a girl aged 10 to 17 with multiple sclerosis.

This clonotype was observed a handful of times. The chain carries TRBV6-5 and TRBJ2-1, with D hard to call. The CDR3 has 15 residues. Germline CDR1 MNHEY, CDR2 SVGAGI. V was shortened by 0 bases and J by 0 bases, with 6 bases between the two germline ends. Written as DNA, the CDR3 is TGTGCCAGCAGTTACTCGACAAGCTCCTACAATGAGCAGTTCTTC. It specifies CASSYSTSSYNEQFF.

This clonotype was seen a handful of times. The chain combines TRBV29-1 with TRBJ2-7; 8 bases align to TRBD1. Germline CDR1 SQVTM, CDR2 ANQGSEA. J gave up 7 bases and V 4 bases, and 9 bases lay outside the gene matches. The CDR3 has 13 residues. The CDR3 nucleotides are TGCAGCGTTGGAGGACAGGGCCGTAGGGAGCAGTACTTC. It translates to CSVGGQGRREQYF.

There are a few counts of this clonotype. The V and J genes are TRBV6-4 and TRBJ2-4, with unresolved D. Trimming pared 4 bases from V and 6 bases from J, leaving 10 bases between. This CDR3 is built from 13 residues. Germline V gene sequence: CDR1 MRHNA, CDR2 SNTAGT. This chain's CDR3 is CASSAPSVNIQYF. In DNA form, the CDR3 reads TGTGCCAGCAGTGCCCCGTCAGTAAACATTCAGTACTTC.

The rearrangement uses TRBV29-1 and TRBJ2-7, with 8 nucleotides matching TRBD2. The junction had 7 bases not matched to a gene; V was cut back by 6 bases and J by 6 bases. Germline values: CDR1 SQVTM, CDR2 ANQGSEA. The CDR3 contains 12 residues. CDR3 protein: CSVEGTRAEQYF. DNA for the CDR3: TGCAGCGTCGAGGGGACTAGGGCCGAGCAGTACTTC.

The table lists this clonotype with a few counts. The gene calls are TRBV7-2 and TRBJ2-1; TRBD2 matches at 9 bases. The CDR3 length is 16 residues. Trimming removed 4 bases from V and 12 bases from J; junction bases left unmatched: 16. Germline V gene data show CDR1 as SGHTA and CDR2 as FQGNSA. CDR3 nucleotide sequence: TGTGCCAGCAGCTCCCTGGGGGGACTAGCCCCCCTTGGGCAGTTCTTC. This translates into CASSSLGGLAPLGQFF. The variable domain in full, with the rest retrieved from reference TRBV7-2 and TRBJ2-1, is GAGVSQSPSNKVTEKGKDVELRCDPISGHTALYWYRQSLGQGLEFLIYFQGNSAPDKSGLPSDRFSAERTGGSVSTLTIQRTQQEDSAVYLCASSSLGGLAPLGQFFGPGTRLTVL.

The chain couples TRBV20-1 to TRBJ2-5; TRBD1 is a possible D gene (6 bases). V lost 0 bases and J 0 bases, leaving 17 bases between the germline ends. CDR3 length: 17 amino acids. Germline V CDR1 and CDR2: DFQATT, SNEGSKA (reference sequence). This CDR3 reads CSARDLMGAEDQETQYF. The CDR3 DNA is TGCAGTGCTAGAGATCTCATGGGGGCCGAGGACCAAGAGACCCAGTACTTC.

This clonotype turned up a few times. The genes are TRBV6-2 or TRBV6-3 and TRBJ2-4; the match to TRBD2 covers 8 bases. The CDR3 is 18 amino acids. The V segment lost 2 bases and the J segment 3 bases; nucleotides outside the gene matches: 12. CDR1 is MNHEY, CDR2 SVGEGT, per germline. In nucleotides, the CDR3 is TGTGCCAGCAGTTACATGCCCAGGACTAGCAAGGGCAAAAACATTCAGTACTTC. It codes for CASSYMPRTSKGKNIQYF.

This clonotype was observed a single time. The chain uses TRBV29-1 and TRBJ2-1, with 8 bases matching TRBD2. Germline loops: CDR1 SQVTM, CDR2 ANQGSEA. The CDR3 has 15 amino acids. J lost 0 bases, V lost 0 bases, and 1 base had no gene match. The CDR3 sequence: CSVEDAGGSYNEQFF. CDR3 nucleotides: TGCAGCGTTGAAGATGCGGGGGGCTCCTACAATGAGCAGTTCTTC.

The V and J genes are TRBV4-2 and TRBJ2-5; D remains unclear. V was cut by 1 base and J by 3 bases, with 15 bases left in between. Looked up from germline, CDR1 is LGHNA and CDR2 is YNFKEQ. The CDR3 spans 16 residues. In DNA, the CDR3 is TGTGCCAGCAGCCAAGCCCACCGAGCCCCCAAAGAGACCCAGTACTTC. Its protein product is CASSQAHRAPKETQYF.

The chain couples TRBV9 to TRBJ2-3; the D gene is possibly TRBD1 (6 bases). The germline gives CDR1 SGDLS, CDR2 YYNGEE. The CDR3 is made up of 15 amino acids. The germline V and J ends were trimmed by 4 bases and 3 bases, with 15 bases remaining between them. The CDR3 reads CASSTEGDMTDTQYF. As DNA, the CDR3 is TGTGCCAGCAGCACCGAGGGGGATATGACAGATACGCAGTATTTT.

V and J are TRBV7-9 and TRBJ2-1; D not resolved. The CDR3 runs to 16 residues. CDR1 SEHNR and CDR2 FQNEAQ come from the germline V gene (reference sequence). The germline V and J ends were trimmed by 6 bases and 6 bases, with 21 bases remaining between them. CDR3 protein: CASSSPRDNLGNEQFF. The CDR3 DNA follows: TGTGCCAGCAGTTCCCCGCGAGACAATCTAGGCAATGAGCAGTTCTTC.

CDR3 sequence (DNA): TGCAGTGCTAGAGATGGAAGGGGGGGGGATCCCTCGCAGTATTTT. It translates to CSARDGRGGDPSQYF. V is TRBV20-1 and J is TRBJ2-3, with D possibly matching TRBD2 (7 bases). The V gene lost 0 bases and the J gene lost 10 bases, with 20 bases spanning the gap. CDR3 size: 15 residues. CDR1 and CDR2 (germline): DFQATT, SNEGSKA (reference sequence).

This clonotype was counted a few times. V and J are TRBV27 and TRBJ2-7; D is undetermined. Trimming cost V 1 base and J 4 bases, with 14 bases left between them. Germline V gene sequence: CDR1 MNHEY, CDR2 SMNVEV (reference sequence). This CDR3 is 15 amino acids long. CDR3 sequence reads: CASSLYGQKVYEQYF. As DNA, the CDR3 is TGTGCCAGCAGTTTATATGGGCAGAAGGTTTACGAGCAGTACTTC.

This sequence joins TRBV27 and TRBJ2-7; possibly TRBD2 for D (5 bases). The germline gives CDR1 MNHEY, CDR2 SMNVEV (reference sequence). The V and J ends lost 5 bases and 0 bases respectively, with 8 bases between them. This CDR3 comprises 13 residues. The chain's CDR3 is CASSDGISYEQYF. The CDR3 DNA reads TGTGCCAGCAGTGACGGGATCTCCTACGAGCAGTACTTC.

The chain recombines TRBV4-1 with TRBJ2-3, with D perhaps TRBD2 (6 bases). Trimming removed 4 bases from V and 6 bases from J, with 20 bases in between. The CDR3 totals 16 residues. The germline gives CDR1 MGHRA, CDR2 YSYEKL. The CDR3 spells CASSLIDGDSLDTQYF. Here the CDR3 DNA reads TGCGCCAGCAGCCTAATCGACGGGGACTCATTGGATACGCAGTATTTT.

The rearrangement joins TRBV18 to TRBJ2-7; 7 positions agree with TRBD2. Trimming took 3 bases from V and 1 from J; bases not matched to a gene: 6. CDR1 is KGHSH and CDR2 is LQKENI in the germline V gene. The CDR3 is 15 residues long. CDR3 residues: CASSPERGVSYEQYF. The CDR3 DNA reads as TGTGCCAGCTCACCTGAGCGGGGCGTTTCCTACGAGCAGTACTTC.

Here the CDR3 reads CASSRDINSYNEQFF. Here the CDR3 DNA reads TGTGCCAGCAGCCGAGATATAAACTCCTACAATGAGCAGTTCTTC. V and J are TRBV3-1 and TRBJ2-1, with D uncertain. Trimming removed 4 bases at V and 0 bases at J, with 10 bases between. The length of the CDR3 is 15 residues. Germline V lookup: CDR1 LGHDT, CDR2 YNNKEL (reference sequence).

This clonotype was seen only a few times. The chain carries TRBV5-6 and TRBJ2-1; 13 bases are shared with TRBD2. Trimming took 3 bases from V and 1 from J; bases not matched to a gene: 10. This CDR3 has 19 amino acids. The germline V gene has CDR1 SGHDT and CDR2 YYEEEE. The CDR3 DNA reads TGTGCCAGCAGCTATCTGCGATGGACTAGCGGGGGTTCCTACAATGAGCAGTTCTTC. It codes for CASSYLRWTSGGSYNEQFF.

The chain has TRBV2 and TRBJ1-1; D is possibly TRBD1 (6 bases). CDR3 length: 18 amino acids. The V end was cut by 5 bases, the J end by 1 base, with 23 bases between. Germline assignment: CDR1 SNHLY and CDR2 FYNNEI. The CDR3 protein is CASSHVGQSGGSNTEAFF. The CDR3 DNA sequence: TGTGCCAGCAGTCATGTTGGACAGTCCGGGGGATCGAACACTGAAGCTTTCTTT.

The V gene is TRBV9, the J gene TRBJ2-5, with 7 positions matching TRBD1. With V trimmed by 0 bases and J by 11 bases, 10 bases remained unmatched. Germline loops: CDR1 SGDLS, CDR2 YYNGEE. This CDR3 comprises 14 residues. The CDR3 is CASSVVGTANEQYF. The CDR3 region has the DNA TGTGCCAGCAGCGTAGTCGGGACAGCTAATGAGCAGTACTTC. Looking up the rest from reference TRBV9 and TRBJ2-5 gives the full variable domain: DSGVTQTPKHLITATGQRVTLRCSPRSGDLSVYWYQQSLDQGLQFLIQYYNGEERAKGNILERFSAQQFPDLHSELNLSSLELGDSALYFCASSVVGTANEQYFGPGTRLLVL.

This sequence joins TRBV4-1 and TRBJ1-2; D is undetermined. Germline V gene data show CDR1 as MGHRA and CDR2 as YSYEKL. With 0 bases removed from V and 7 bases from J, the gap between germline ends came to 15 bases. CDR3 length equals 15 residues. In DNA, the CDR3 is TGCGCCAGCAGCCAAGATTGGCGCACTGGGAGTGGCTACACCTTC. Translated, it gives CASSQDWRTGSGYTF.

The V call is TRBV4-1, the J call TRBJ2-7; 11 positions match TRBD2. The V gene end was trimmed by 3 bases and the J gene end by 2 bases; junction bases not matched to a gene: 6. The CDR3 loop spans 16 amino acids. Germline values: CDR1 MGHRA, CDR2 YSYEKL. The CDR3 protein is CASSQPTSGIAYEQYF. The CDR3 DNA follows: TGCGCCAGCAGCCAGCCGACTAGCGGGATTGCCTACGAGCAGTACTTC.

Only a few counts were recorded for this clonotype. The chain uses TRBV11-2 and TRBJ2-3; weak D call: TRBD1 (6 bases). The germline V gene encodes CDR1 SGHAT and CDR2 FQNNGV. The CDR3 contains 17 residues. The V end lost 1 base, the J end lost 5 bases, and 19 bases lay between the germline ends. In DNA form, the CDR3 reads TGTGCCAGCAGCTTAGGCCGTACAGGGACAAGGGAAGATACGCAGTATTTT. Its protein product is CASSLGRTGTREDTQYF. Variable domain in full (rest from reference TRBV11-2 and TRBJ2-3): EAGVAQSPRYKIIEKRQSVAFWCNPISGHATLYWYQQILGQGPKLLIQFQNNGVVDDSQLPKDRFSAERLKGVDSTLKIQPAKLEDSAVYLCASSLGRTGTREDTQYFGPGTRLTVL.

The chain combines TRBV7-9 with TRBJ1-2; D might be TRBD1 (6 bases). The length of the CDR3 is 14 residues. The ends were cut back, 4 bases at V and 2 bases at J, with 11 bases in the middle. In germline, CDR1 is SEHNR, CDR2 FQNEAQ (reference sequence). The CDR3 loop is CASSSRTDNYGYTF. CDR3 bases: TGTGCCAGCAGCTCCAGGACAGACAACTATGGCTACACCTTC.

The J gene is TRBJ2-3, the V gene TRBV20-1; D is ambiguous. The ends were cut back, 1 base at V and 5 bases at J, with 10 bases in the middle. The CDR3 contains 13 residues. The V gene's germline CDR1 is DFQATT and CDR2 SNEGSKA (reference sequence). Here the CDR3 reads CSARGTSGDTQYF. CDR3 DNA sequence: TGCAGTGCTAGAGGCACCTCCGGAGATACGCAGTATTTT.